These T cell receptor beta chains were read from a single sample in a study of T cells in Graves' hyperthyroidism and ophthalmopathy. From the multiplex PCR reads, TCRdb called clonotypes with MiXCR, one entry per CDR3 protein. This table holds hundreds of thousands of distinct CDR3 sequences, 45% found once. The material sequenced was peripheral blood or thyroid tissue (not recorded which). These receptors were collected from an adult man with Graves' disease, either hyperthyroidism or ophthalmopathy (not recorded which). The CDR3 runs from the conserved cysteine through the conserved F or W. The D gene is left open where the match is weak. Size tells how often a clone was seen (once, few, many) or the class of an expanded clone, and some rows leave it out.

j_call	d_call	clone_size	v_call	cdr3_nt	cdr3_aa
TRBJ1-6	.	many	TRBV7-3	TGTGCCAGCAGCCCCAAGGGCACGGGTTCACCCCTCCACTTT	CASSPKGTGSPLHF
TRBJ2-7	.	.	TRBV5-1	TGCGCCAGCAGCCCGGACAACTCCTACGAGCAGTACTTC	CASSPDNSYEQYF
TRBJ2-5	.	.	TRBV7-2	TGTGCCAGCAGCTTATTGGAGCAGACCCAGTACTTC	CASSLLEQTQYF
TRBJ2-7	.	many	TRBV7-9	TGTGCCAGCAGCTTAAAAGGAGTGAGCGCCTACAATGAGCAGTACTTC	CASSLKGVSAYNEQYF
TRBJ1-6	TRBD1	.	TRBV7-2	TGTGCCAGCAGCCCGGACAGGGGGGGGATTGAGACCCTCCACTTT	CASSPDRGGIETLHF
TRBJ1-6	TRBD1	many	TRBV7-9	TGTGCCAGCAGAGCGGACAGGGGTTCACCCCTCCACTTT	CASRADRGSPLHF
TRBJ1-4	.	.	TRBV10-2	TGCGCCAGCAGTAGGGCAGGGGAGAACACTGAAAAACTGTTTTTT	CASSRAGENTEKLFF
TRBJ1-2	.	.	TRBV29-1	TGCAGCGTTGTCGGAAAAGGGGGCTACACCTTC	CSVVGKGGYTF
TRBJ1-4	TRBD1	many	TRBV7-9	TGTGCCAGCAGCTTGGGACAGGCCGCGGAAAAACTGTTTTTT	CASSLGQAAEKLFF
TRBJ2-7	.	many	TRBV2	TGTGCCAGCAGTGGGGGCAAGTCCTACGAACAGTACTTC	CASSGGKSYEQYF
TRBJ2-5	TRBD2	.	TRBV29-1	TGCAGCGTTGTAGCGGGGAGTGAGACCCAGTACTTC	CSVVAGSETQYF
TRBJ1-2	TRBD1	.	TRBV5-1	TGCGCCAGCAGCTTGACCGGACAGGGGGGGGATGATGGCTACACCTTC	CASSLTGQGGDDGYTF
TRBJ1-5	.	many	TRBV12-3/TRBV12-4	TGTGCCAGCACCCGTGGGGTGTTTGTGAGCAATCAGCCCCAGCATTTT	CASTRGVFVSNQPQHF
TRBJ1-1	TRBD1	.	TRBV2	TGTGCCAGCAGTGAAAGTTTCAGGACAGGGCGGACTGAAGCTTTCTTT	CASSESFRTGRTEAFF
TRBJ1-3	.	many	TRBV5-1	TGCGCCAGCAGCTTGGTGGGGGCTGGAAACACCATATATTTT	CASSLVGAGNTIYF
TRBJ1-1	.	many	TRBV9	TGTGCCAGCAGCGCCGGACACTACACTGAAGCTTTCTTT	CASSAGHYTEAFF
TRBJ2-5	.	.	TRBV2	TGTGCCGGCAGTGAAGCGCCGGGAGAGACCCAGTACTTC	CAGSEAPGETQYF
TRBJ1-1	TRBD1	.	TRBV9	TGTGCCAGCAGTCAAAGGGACAGGGGGGCCACTGAAGCTTTCTTT	CASSQRDRGATEAFF
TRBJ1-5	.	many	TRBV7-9	TGTGCCAGCAGCTTAGAGGGCCACAGGCAGCCCCAGCATTTT	CASSLEGHRQPQHF
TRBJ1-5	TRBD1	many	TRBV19	TGTGCCAGTAGTATTGGGCAGGGGGGGAATCAGCCCCAGCATTTT	CASSIGQGGNQPQHF
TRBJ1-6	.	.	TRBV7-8	TGTGCCAGCAGCGCTAGTGACCTCCACTTT	CASSASDLHF
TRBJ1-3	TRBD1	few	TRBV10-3	TGTGCCATCAGGGATCCCCGGGACAGCGGAAACACCATATATTTT	CAIRDPRDSGNTIYF
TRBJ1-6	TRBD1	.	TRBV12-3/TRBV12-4	TGTGCCAGCACGACCATTACAGGGGGCGAGGGTTCACCCCTCCACTTT	CASTTITGGEGSPLHF
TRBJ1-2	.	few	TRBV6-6	TGTGCCAGCAGTTACTCGGACGGGGACTATGGCTACACCTTC	CASSYSDGDYGYTF
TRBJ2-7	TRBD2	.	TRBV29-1	TGCAGCATCCTAGCGGGGGACTCCTACGAGCAGTACTTC	CSILAGDSYEQYF
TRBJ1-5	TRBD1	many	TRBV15	TGTGCCACCAGCAGAGAAGACAGGGGCAATCAGCCCCAGCATTTT	CATSREDRGNQPQHF
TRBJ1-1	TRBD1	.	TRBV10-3	TGTGCCATCAGTGAGGGGACAGTAGACACTGAAGCTTTCTTT	CAISEGTVDTEAFF
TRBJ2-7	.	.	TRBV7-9	TGTGCCAGCAGCTTAGCGGGGGGACAGACCCCCTACGAGCAGTACTTC	CASSLAGGQTPYEQYF
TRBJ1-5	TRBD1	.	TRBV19	TGTGCCAGCGCACAGGGGACGGGGCAAAGTCAGCCCCAGCATTTT	CASAQGTGQSQPQHF